The 3 T cell receptor beta chains listed next were all sequenced from one sample in a study of read filtering for tumor transcriptome and immune sequencing. Molecular barcoded adaptors covering alpha/delta and beta/gamma chains were used on around 370 ng RNA. TCRdb reprocessed the reads via MiXCR and lists one record per CDR3 protein. Seen here are around 50,000 distinct CDR3 sequences, around a fifth observed once, and the top ten hold roughly a sixth. Sequencing input: a population of CD138-negative cells sorted from bone marrow. The receptor set was obtained from a donor aged 40 or over with multiple myeloma.

A word on this clonotype: A read error may produce the germline difference seen at one junction end. V and J are TRBV12-3 or TRBV12-4 and TRBJ2-5, with 12 bases identical to TRBD2. The CDR3 extends over 15 amino acids. This chain's CDR3 is CASSLTSGGRETRYF. In nucleotides, the CDR3 is TGTGCCAGCAGTTTGACTAGCGGGGGTAGGGAGACCCGGTACTTC.

This clonotype is labeled as medium-sized. V usage is TRBV24-1 and J usage is TRBJ2-1, with D possibly being TRBD1 (5 bases). Germline V gene lookup returns CDR1 KGHDR and CDR2 SFDVKD. The V end lost 4 bases, the J end lost 11 bases, and 14 bases lay between the germline ends. The CDR3 runs 13 residues. CDR3 protein: CATSDLDRDKQFF. CDR3 sequence (DNA): TGTGCCACCAGTGACCTCGACAGAGACAAGCAGTTCTTC.

This clonotype was found many times. The V and J genes are TRBV10-1 and TRBJ2-2; D is perhaps TRBD1 (5 bases). The germline gives CDR1 WNHNN, CDR2 SYGVQD (reference sequence). The V gene lost 6 bases and the J gene lost 0 bases, with 8 bases spanning the gap. CDR3 length: 14 residues. CDR3 sequence: CASRSQANTGELFF. The CDR3 DNA sequence: TGCGCCAGCAGGTCACAGGCGAACACCGGGGAGCTGTTTTTT.